One sample yielded the 13 T cell receptor beta chains listed below, sequenced in a study of cytotoxic CD8 clonotypes in ibrutinib-treated CLL. Here immunoSEQ multiplex PCR was the method, and the copy in TCRdb shows in-frame clones only, minus some. The table has approximately 280,000 clones, around 69% seen once. Here the sequenced sample was PBMCs, taken at disease progression, from a patient treated with ibrutinib. These receptors were taken from a human donor with chronic lymphocytic leukemia.

V is TRBV12-5 and J is TRBJ1-2; TRBD1 is a possible D gene (5 bases). The CDR3 consists of 14 residues. V was trimmed by 1 base and J by 5 bases, leaving 11 bases between them. CDR1 LGHNT and CDR2 FRNRAP come from the germline V gene. This chain's CDR3 is CASGLAPGGYGYTF. In nucleotides, the CDR3 is TGTGCTAGTGGTTTGGCCCCGGGGGGTTATGGCTACACCTTC.

The rearrangement joins TRBV7-2 to TRBJ2-7, with 8 bases that match TRBD2. This CDR3 is 15 amino acids long. Germline V gene lookup returns CDR1 SGHTA and CDR2 FQGNSA. Trimming removed 5 bases from V and 6 bases from J; junction bases left unmatched: 12. CDR3 DNA: TGTGCCAGCAGCATGGCTACCGGGACTAGTCGCGAGCAGTACTTC. This translates into CASSMATGTSREQYF. The full variable domain, completed using reference TRBV7-2 and TRBJ2-7, is GAGVSQSPSNKVTEKGKDVELRCDPISGHTALYWYRQSLGQGLEFLIYFQGNSAPDKSGLPSDRFSAERTGGSVSTLTIQRTQQEDSAVYLCASSMATGTSREQYFGPGTRLTVT.

This chain uses TRBV5-1 with TRBJ1-2; a possible D gene is TRBD1 (5 bases). Looked up from germline, CDR1 is SGHRS and CDR2 is YFSETQ. This CDR3 has 14 amino acids. Trimming cost V 5 bases and J 7 bases, with 18 bases left between them. As DNA, the CDR3 is TGCGCCAGCAGTTTCGAAGGGGTCTCTTCTGGCTACACCTTC. Translating gives CASSFEGVSSGYTF.

This clone was recorded once. The chain uses TRBV4-3 and TRBJ2-7; D call uncertain. This CDR3 comprises 13 residues. The germline V and J ends were trimmed by 1 base and 3 bases, with 7 bases remaining between them. CDR1 is LGHNA, CDR2 YSLEER, per germline. CDR3 nucleotides: TGCGCCAGCAGCCAAGTCAGAGGCTACGAGCAGTACTTC. Its protein product is CASSQVRGYEQYF.

The genes are TRBV15 and TRBJ2-7; D might be TRBD2 (6 bases). The germline V and J ends were trimmed by 1 base and 2 bases, with 12 bases remaining between them. The CDR3 totals 15 residues. CDR1 and CDR2 from the germline V gene are LNHNV and YYDKDF (reference sequence). The CDR3 DNA reads TGTGCCACCAGCAGAGCGTTCGGGAGCGCCTACGAGCAGTACTTC. Amino acids: CATSRAFGSAYEQYF.

The rearrangement joins TRBV4-3 to TRBJ1-1; 7 nucleotides line up with TRBD1. Looked up from germline, CDR1 is LGHNA and CDR2 is YSLEER. CDR3 length equals 14 residues. V was clipped by 0 bases and J by 9 bases; unmatched bases: 7. The CDR3 protein is CASSQDDRESKAFF. CDR3 sequence (DNA): TGCGCCAGCAGCCAAGATGACAGGGAATCAAAAGCTTTCTTT.

V and J are TRBV6-5 and TRBJ2-1, with 9 bases lining up with TRBD1. Losses at the gene ends were 8 bases for V and 10 bases for J; bases not matched to a gene: 12. Germline-derived CDR1 and CDR2 are MNHEY and SVGAGI. The CDR3 is 14 residues long. The DNA of the CDR3 is TGTGCCAGCCTCCAAGGACAGGGGTTTGGAGAGCAGTTCTTC. Protein: CASLQGQGFGEQFF.

J is TRBJ2-7 and V is TRBV10-3, with D perhaps TRBD2 (6 bases). The V end lost 0 bases, the J end lost 3 bases, and 12 bases lay between the germline ends. The length of the CDR3 is 15 residues. Germline V lookup: CDR1 ENHRY, CDR2 SYGVKD. The CDR3 protein is CAISESEGRDYEQYF. The CDR3 bases are TGTGCCATCAGTGAGTCGGAGGGAAGGGACTACGAGCAGTACTTC.

The J gene is TRBJ1-4, the V gene TRBV11-2; no reliable D call. Germline V gene data show CDR1 as SGHAT and CDR2 as FQNNGV. Trimming removed 1 base at V and 2 bases at J, with 5 bases between. The CDR3 is made up of 14 amino acids. DNA of the CDR3: TGTGCCAGCAGCTTAGGTCATACTAATGAAAAACTGTTTTTT. Translating gives CASSLGHTNEKLFF.

This clone has only a few counts. This chain connects TRBV9 to TRBJ2-1, with TRBD1 as a possible D gene (6 bases). The V gene's germline CDR1 is SGDLS and CDR2 YYNGEE. The V end lost 0 bases, the J end lost 6 bases, and 7 bases lay between the germline ends. CDR3 length: 13 residues. This CDR3 is CASSVDRANEQFF. CDR3 DNA sequence: TGTGCCAGCAGCGTAGACAGGGCCAATGAGCAGTTCTTC.

The gene calls are TRBV29-1 and TRBJ2-1; 7 bases agree with TRBD2. With 4 bases clipped from V and 1 base from J, the junction kept 7 bases outside the gene matches. This CDR3 has 15 amino acids. Germline V gives CDR1 SQVTM, CDR2 ANQGSEA. The CDR3 protein is CSVALRLASYNEQFF. The DNA for the CDR3 is TGCAGCGTTGCCCTCCGACTAGCATCCTACAATGAGCAGTTCTTC.

This clone was seen only a few times. The gene calls are TRBV15 and TRBJ2-7; D is undetermined. CDR3 length equals 16 residues. Trimming took 1 base from V and 2 from J, leaving 15 bases between them. Germline V lookup: CDR1 LNHNV, CDR2 YYDKDF (reference sequence). The CDR3 DNA reads TGTGCCACCAGCAGAGTCGTTGTGGGTGCAACCTACGAGCAGTACTTC. Translation: CATSRVVVGATYEQYF.

V is TRBV28 and J is TRBJ2-1; TRBD1 aligns across 7 bases. Trimming removed 11 bases from V and 9 bases from J; junction bases left unmatched: 10. This CDR3 spans 12 amino acids. Germline V CDR1 and CDR2: MDHEN, SYDVKM. CDR3 amino acids: CAVRGRLGEQFF. The CDR3 nucleotides read TGTGCCGTGAGGGGGCGATTAGGTGAGCAGTTCTTC.